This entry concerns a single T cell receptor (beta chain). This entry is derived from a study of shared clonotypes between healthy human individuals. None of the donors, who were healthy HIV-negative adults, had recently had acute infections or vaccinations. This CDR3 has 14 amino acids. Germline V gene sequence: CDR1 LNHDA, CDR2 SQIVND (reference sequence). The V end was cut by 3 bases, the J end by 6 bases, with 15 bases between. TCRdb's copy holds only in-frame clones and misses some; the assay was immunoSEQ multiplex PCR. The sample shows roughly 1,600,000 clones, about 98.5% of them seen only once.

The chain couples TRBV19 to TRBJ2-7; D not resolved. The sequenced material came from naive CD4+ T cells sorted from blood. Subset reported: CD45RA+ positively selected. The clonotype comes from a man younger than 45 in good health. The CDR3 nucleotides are TGTGCCAGTAGTATTCTTAATAGCCTCGGCGAGCAGTACTTC. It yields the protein CASSILNSLGEQYF. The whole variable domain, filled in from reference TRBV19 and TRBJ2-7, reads DGGITQSPKYLFRKEGQNVTLSCEQNLNHDAMYWYRQDPGQGLRLIYYSQIVNDFQKGDIAEGYSVSREKKESFPLTVTSAQKNPTAFYLCASSILNSLGEQYFGPGTRLTVT.